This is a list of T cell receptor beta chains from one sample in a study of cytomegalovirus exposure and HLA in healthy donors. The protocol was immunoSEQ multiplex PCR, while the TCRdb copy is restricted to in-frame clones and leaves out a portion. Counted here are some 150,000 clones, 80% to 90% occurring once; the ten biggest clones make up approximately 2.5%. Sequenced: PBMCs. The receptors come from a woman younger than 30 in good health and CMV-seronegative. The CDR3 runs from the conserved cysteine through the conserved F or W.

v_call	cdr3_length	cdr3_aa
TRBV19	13	CASTPAGYNEQFF
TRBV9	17	CASSALGAGGPSDTQYF
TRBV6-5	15	CASSPPGTGGNGYTF
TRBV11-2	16	CASSLASGGNTGELFF
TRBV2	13	CASSVVAQETQYF
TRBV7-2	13	CASSPGPSDGYTF
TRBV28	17	CASSPSYGDWGYNEQFF
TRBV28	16	CASSQTSGGTTDTQYF
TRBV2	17	CASSEAWWARGPYEQYF
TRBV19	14	CASSSAGGQNIQYF
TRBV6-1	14	CASSTRGSGEKLFF
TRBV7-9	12	CASSPQGEEAFF
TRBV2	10	CASNRDTIYF
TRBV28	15	CASRTTQGAGSEQYF
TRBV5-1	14	CASSFTGQGTEAFF
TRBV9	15	CASSGLGAGVREQYF
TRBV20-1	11	CVGLRQETQYF
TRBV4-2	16	CASSQDRSGIRYEQFF
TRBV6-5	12	CASSNRGETQYF
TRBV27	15	CASRPLSGARNEQFF
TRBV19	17	CASSIEDRKRITGELFF
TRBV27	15	CASSPGTGLNQPQHF
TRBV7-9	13	CASSNNQGQPQHF
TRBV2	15	CASSRDRGQTYEQYF
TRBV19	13	CASSPWTGSGYTF
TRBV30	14	CAWKRTGERGKLFF
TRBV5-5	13	CASRQQGIHGYTF
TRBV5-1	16	CASSLPSGGHHNEQFF
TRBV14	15	CASSRTAGGYNEQFF
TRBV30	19	CAWSDASGRWYGAKNIQYF
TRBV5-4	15	CASSRDPGGNQPQHF
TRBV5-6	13	CASSTGGHQPQHF
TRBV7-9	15	CSSSPGGRNTGELFF
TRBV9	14	CASSPGQGAHGYTF
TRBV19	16	CASSIRTGGSDQPQHF
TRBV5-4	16	CASSWGQPSSGNTIYF
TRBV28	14	CASSLVTGLGEQFF
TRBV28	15	CASRWFRSSGNTIYF
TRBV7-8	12	CASSLDPRAMFF
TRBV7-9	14	CSSSLGHISYEQYF
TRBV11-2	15	CASSLFGRVGNTIYF
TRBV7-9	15	CASSSRLAGIETQYF
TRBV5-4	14	CASSSHATNEKLFF